One sample yielded the 25 T cell receptor beta chains listed below, sequenced in a study of CD8+ T cells in alopecia areata. As to treatment: oral pan-JAK inhibitor, 5-10 mg twice daily. Extracted from the samples, RNA was reverse transcribed into cDNA to serve as the sequencing template. Produced via immunoSEQ multiplex PCR; TCRdb's table is partial and in-frame only. Here the sample spans about 300,000 clones, 58% being singletons. This sample comprised CD4+ T cells sorted from blood, obtained at week 24, from a patient treated with tofacitinib. The receptor set was obtained from a human donor with alopecia areata.

The chain employs TRBV6-6 and TRBJ2-1, with 8 bases aligning to TRBD1. CDR1 MNHNY and CDR2 SVGAGI come from the germline V gene (reference sequence). The CDR3 spans 14 residues. J gave up 6 bases and V 7 bases, and 8 bases lay outside the gene matches. CDR3 nucleotides: TGTGCCAGCACCACTCGGACAGGGAGCAATGAGCAGTTCTTC. As protein: CASTTRTGSNEQFF.

A few counts support this clone. The chain links TRBV28 to TRBJ2-7; no clear D. Between the trimmed V and J ends, which lost 1 base and 7 bases, there was a span of 5 bases. CDR1 and CDR2 from the germline V gene are MDHEN and SYDVKM. The CDR3 is made up of 11 amino acids. CDR3 amino acids: CASSLSLEQYF. As DNA, the CDR3 is TGTGCCAGCAGTTTATCCCTGGAGCAGTACTTC. Complete variable domain (other parts from reference TRBV28 and TRBJ2-7): DVKVTQSSRYLVKRTGEKVFLECVQDMDHENMFWYRQDPGLGLRLIYFSYDVKMKEKGDIPEGYSVSREKKERFSLILESASTNQTSMYLCASSLSLEQYFGPGTRLTVT.

V is TRBV27 and J is TRBJ1-6; D is unresolved. Trimming shortened V by 0 bases and J by 4 bases, and 7 bases separated the two germline ends. CDR1 MNHEY and CDR2 SMNVEV come from the germline V gene (reference sequence). CDR3 length: 15 residues. CDR3 region: CASSLSMAYNSPLHF. CDR3 bases: TGTGCCAGCAGTTTATCGATGGCATATAATTCACCCCTCCACTTT.

The chain joins TRBV5-6 to TRBJ2-3, with 7 bases that match TRBD2. CDR1 is SGHDT, CDR2 YYEEEE, per germline. Trimming removed 4 bases from V and 0 bases from J; junction bases left unmatched: 8. This CDR3 is built from 16 residues. CDR3 in DNA: TGTGCCAGCAGCCCCCGGGGAGGGGCTAGCACAGATACGCAGTATTTT. Amino acids: CASSPRGGASTDTQYF.

This chain joins TRBV28 and TRBJ2-5; either TRBD1 or TRBD2 may supply D (5 bases each). Germline V gives CDR1 MDHEN, CDR2 SYDVKM. V gave up 2 bases and J gave up 1 base, with 5 bases separating them. The CDR3 loop spans 13 amino acids. The CDR3 nucleotides read TGTGCCAGCAGTTTAGGGGGCCAAGAGACCCAGTACTTC. It encodes CASSLGGQETQYF.

The V gene is TRBV27, the J gene TRBJ1-2, with 9 bases that match TRBD1. Trimming cost V 5 bases and J 8 bases; bases outside gene matches: 9. CDR3 length: 14 residues. Germline V gives CDR1 MNHEY, CDR2 SMNVEV (reference sequence). The CDR3 bases are TGTGCCAGCAGTACCCGGGACAGGGTCGGCGGCTACACCTTC. This translates into CASSTRDRVGGYTF.

This clone has just a few counts. The chain is built from TRBV19 and TRBJ2-1; the D gene is possibly TRBD2 (6 bases). The CDR3 has 12 amino acids. The V gene's germline CDR1 is LNHDA and CDR2 SQIVND (reference sequence). V lost 7 bases to trimming and J lost 6 bases, with 10 bases between them. The CDR3 is CASKASVNEQFF. CDR3 DNA: TGTGCCAGTAAGGCTAGCGTCAATGAGCAGTTCTTC.

The gene calls are TRBV7-2 and TRBJ2-3; D might be TRBD1 or TRBD2, each matching 5 bases. The CDR3 runs 15 residues. Germline V gene lookup returns CDR1 SGHTA and CDR2 FQGNSA. V was clipped by 5 bases and J by 0 bases, with 12 bases between them. CDR3 nucleotide sequence: TGTGCCAGCAGCCCGAGGGGCTCCAGCACAGATACGCAGTATTTT. Amino acid sequence: CASSPRGSSTDTQYF. Variable domain in full (rest from reference TRBV7-2 and TRBJ2-3): GAGVSQSPSNKVTEKGKDVELRCDPISGHTALYWYRQSLGQGLEFLIYFQGNSAPDKSGLPSDRFSAERTGGSVSTLTIQRTQQEDSAVYLCASSPRGSSTDTQYFGPGTRLTVL.

The chain is built from TRBV9 and TRBJ2-3, with a possible D match to TRBD2 (5 bases). The CDR3 is made up of 15 amino acids. V was trimmed by 0 bases and J by 0 bases, leaving 8 bases between them. Germline CDR1 and CDR2: SGDLS and YYNGEE. The CDR3 coding sequence is TGTGCCAGCAGCGTAGTCGGGGAGAGCACAGATACGCAGTATTTT. Translating it yields CASSVVGESTDTQYF.

The chain links TRBV19 to TRBJ2-2; no reliable D call. With 1 base removed from V and 1 base from J, the gap between germline ends came to 4 bases. Germline V gives CDR1 LNHDA, CDR2 SQIVND (reference sequence). This CDR3 comprises 14 residues. The CDR3 reads CASSIGQNTGELFF. The CDR3 DNA follows: TGTGCCAGTAGTATAGGGCAGAACACCGGGGAGCTGTTTTTT.

This chain links TRBV14 with TRBJ2-5; tentative D call: TRBD2 (6 bases). The length of the CDR3 is 13 residues. V was trimmed by 4 bases and J by 5 bases, leaving 11 bases between them. CDR1 is SGHDN, CDR2 FVKESK, per germline. CDR3 protein: CASSPGTHETQYF. CDR3 in DNA: TGTGCCAGCAGCCCCGGGACTCACGAGACCCAGTACTTC. The full variable domain, rest sourced from reference TRBV14 and TRBJ2-5, is EAGVTQFPSHSVIEKGQTVTLRCDPISGHDNLYWYRRVMGKEIKFLLHFVKESKQDESGMPNNRFLAERTGGTYSTLKVQPAELEDSGVYFCASSPGTHETQYFGPGTRLLVL.

The genes are TRBV5-5 and TRBJ2-5; no definite D call. The CDR3 is made up of 15 amino acids. Looked up from germline, CDR1 is SGHKS and CDR2 is YYEKEE (reference sequence). The V and J ends lost 2 bases and 6 bases respectively, with 17 bases between them. The CDR3 sequence: CASSFAYTSGKTQYF. The CDR3 DNA is TGTGCCAGCAGCTTCGCGTACACTTCCGGAAAGACCCAGTACTTC.

V is TRBV7-3 and J is TRBJ2-5, with a possible D match to TRBD2 (5 bases). V was clipped by 1 base and J by 3 bases, with 9 bases between them. Germline CDR1 is SGHTA and CDR2 is FQGTGA. The CDR3 has 14 residues. CDR3 DNA sequence: TGTGCCAGCAGCTTAAAGGGAGCAAAAGAGACCCAGTACTTC. Translation: CASSLKGAKETQYF.

As DNA, the CDR3 is TGTGCCAGCAGCCCTACTTGGGGACAGGGGGCCCACGAGCAGTACTTC. Protein product: CASSPTWGQGAHEQYF. The gene calls are TRBV25-1 and TRBJ2-7; 12 bases map to TRBD1. V shed 6 bases, J shed 5 bases, and the junction held 11 bases outside the gene matches. The CDR3 extends over 16 amino acids. Germline V CDR1 and CDR2: MGHDK, SYGVNS.

The V and J genes are TRBV2 and TRBJ2-5; D uncertain. V gave up 3 bases and J gave up 7 bases, with 12 bases separating them. CDR3 length equals 13 residues. In germline, CDR1 is SNHLY, CDR2 FYNNEI. CDR3 region: CASSDYLSGTQYF. The CDR3 DNA follows: TGTGCCAGCAGTGATTACCTAAGTGGGACCCAGTACTTC.

This chain links TRBV6-5 with TRBJ2-5; D is tentatively TRBD1 or TRBD2 (5 bases each). V was trimmed by 0 bases and J by 4 bases, leaving 12 bases between them. Germline assignment: CDR1 MNHEY and CDR2 SVGAGI. The CDR3 totals 15 residues. This chain's CDR3 is CASSYSGVSRETQYF. CDR3 nucleotides: TGTGCCAGCAGTTACTCGGGGGTATCCCGAGAGACCCAGTACTTC.

CDR3 amino acids: CSVLGPVPGNTEAFF. The DNA for the CDR3 is TGCAGCGTCTTGGGACCAGTCCCGGGAAACACTGAAGCTTTCTTT. The V call is TRBV29-1, the J call TRBJ1-1, with a tentative D call TRBD1 (5 bases). V gave up 6 bases and J gave up 2 bases, with 19 bases separating them. The CDR3 consists of 15 residues. Per germline, CDR1 SQVTM and CDR2 ANQGSEA.

The chain has TRBV5-1 and TRBJ2-7; no reliable D call. CDR3 size: 13 residues. Germline-derived CDR1 and CDR2 are SGHRS and YFSETQ. Trimming took 4 bases from V and 4 from J, leaving 12 bases between them. CDR3 residues: CASSSSRSYEQYF. As DNA, the CDR3 is TGCGCCAGCAGCAGTTCACGAAGTTACGAGCAGTACTTC.

This clone turned up a few times. The V and J genes are TRBV2 and TRBJ2-1; 7 bases are a match to TRBD2. This CDR3 contains 15 residues. CDR1 SNHLY and CDR2 FYNNEI come from the germline V gene. The V gene end was trimmed by 5 bases and the J gene end by 1 base; junction bases not matched to a gene: 5. In nucleotides, the CDR3 is TGTGCCAGCAGTCAGACTAGCAGTTCCTACAATGAGCAGTTCTTC. Amino acid sequence: CASSQTSSSYNEQFF.

The V gene is TRBV13, the J gene TRBJ1-1; tentative D call: TRBD1 (5 bases). V lost 2 bases to trimming and J lost 3 bases, with 7 bases between them. Germline CDR1 reads PRHDT; CDR2 reads FYEKMQ (reference sequence). The CDR3 is made up of 13 amino acids. The CDR3 DNA follows: TGTGCCAGCAGCTTAATGACAGACACTGAAGCTTTCTTT. Encoded protein: CASSLMTDTEAFF.

To note about this clone: This specimen includes other DNA sequences encoding the same CDR3. The rearrangement uses TRBV30 and TRBJ1-1; D call uncertain. Germline assignment: CDR1 GTSNPN and CDR2 SVGIG (reference sequence). Between the trimmed V and J ends, which lost 5 bases and 0 bases, there was a span of 4 bases. CDR3 length: 11 residues. CDR3 sequence: CAWGMNTEAFF. The CDR3, as DNA: TGTGCCTGGGGAATGAACACTGAAGCTTTCTTT.

In this sample, this clone turned up a few times. One end of the junction does not line up with germline, which may come from a read error. The chain links TRBV27 to TRBJ1-4; 7 bases line up with TRBD1. This CDR3 comprises 14 residues. CDR1 MNHEY and CDR2 SMNVEV come from the germline V gene (reference sequence). The chain's CDR3 is CASSPGQFNEKLFF. In DNA, the CDR3 is TGTGCCAGCAGTCCGGGACAGTTTAATGAAAAGCTGTTTTTT.

As concerns this clone: Other DNA sequences of this sample code for an identical CDR3. The chain combines TRBV29-1 with TRBJ2-5, with a tentative D call TRBD1 (5 bases). This CDR3 is 13 amino acids long. The V gene lost 4 bases and the J gene lost 5 bases, with 14 bases spanning the gap. From germline, CDR1 is SQVTM and CDR2 ANQGSEA. DNA of the CDR3: TGCAGCGTTGGTTTAGGGGTGGGGGAGACCCAGTACTTC. It translates to CSVGLGVGETQYF. Filled out from reference TRBV29-1 and TRBJ2-5, the complete variable domain reads SAVISQKPSRDICQRGTSLTIQCQVDSQVTMMFWYRQQPGQSLTLIATANQGSEATYESGFVIDKFPISRPNLTFSTLTVSNMSPEDSSIYLCSVGLGVGETQYFGPGTRLLVL.

The V gene is TRBV9, the J gene TRBJ1-2, with 10 bases lining up with TRBD1. The V gene end was trimmed by 4 bases and the J gene end by 6 bases; junction bases not matched to a gene: 3. This CDR3 has 13 amino acids. CDR1 is SGDLS and CDR2 is YYNGEE in the germline V gene. The CDR3 reads CASSTGTGDGYTF. The CDR3 DNA reads as TGTGCCAGCAGCACTGGGACAGGGGATGGCTACACCTTC.

The V and J genes are TRBV18 and TRBJ2-2, with a tentative D call TRBD1 (5 bases). The CDR3 has 14 amino acids. Trimming shortened V by 4 bases and J by 0 bases, and 6 bases separated the two germline ends. Germline V lookup: CDR1 KGHSH, CDR2 LQKENI. CDR3 protein: CASSLGPNTGELFF. The CDR3 DNA sequence: TGTGCCAGCTCACTGGGGCCGAACACCGGGGAGCTGTTTTTT. Drawing the rest from reference TRBV18 and TRBJ2-2, the complete variable domain is NAGVMQNPRHLVRRRGQEARLRCSPMKGHSHVYWYRQLPEEGLKFMVYLQKENIIDESGMPKERFSAEFPKEGPSILRIQQVVRGDSAAYFCASSLGPNTGELFFGEGSRLTVL.